This TCR beta chain comes out of a study of OX40 agonist ivuxolimab in advanced cancers. At the level of the study: Partial responses were achieved by three patients: one hepatocellular carcinoma, two cutaneous melanoma. Study findings and constraints: Clones of CD4+ and CD8+ blood T cells grew by week 6 at doses of 0.1 to 3.0 mg/kg.

Patients with autoimmune history or systemic immunosuppression were excluded. V lost 1 base to trimming and J lost 4 bases, with 14 bases between them. Germline V gives CDR1 MGHRA, CDR2 YSYEKL. CDR3 size: 16 residues. Profiled with immunoSEQ multiplex PCR; TCRdb holds only in-frame clones, not every one. The data show about 76,000 clones, about 87% seen once. This clone was seen only once. Its matching antigen is unknown. The J gene is TRBJ2-1, the V gene TRBV4-1, with D tentatively TRBD1 or TRBD2 (6 bases each). The specimen was CD4+ or CD8+ T cells sorted from blood, collected in a trial of the OX40 agonist ivuxolimab. The TCR originated in an adult with an advanced solid tumor such as melanoma, head and neck, liver or kidney cancer. CDR3 sequence reads: CASSQVGGTSYNEQFF. The CDR3 DNA sequence: TGCGCCAGCAGCCAAGTAGGGGGGACGTCTTACAATGAGCAGTTCTTC.